This T cell receptor beta chain is drawn from a study of blood T cells in healthy people across ages. Trimming took 6 bases from V and 3 from J; bases not matched to a gene: 8. Germline CDR1 reads SNHLY; CDR2 reads FYNNEI. The CDR3 is made up of 17 amino acids. This clonotype was picked up one time. What it binds is unknown. Total RNA amounts of at least 6 micrograms were extracted per sample. A sample-barcoded 5' primer and a J-beta primer mix were used in a second PCR of about 7 to 12 cycles. A tag from a template-switch adaptor with 12 random nucleotides marked each cDNA molecule. The study obtained at least 2.5 million CDR3-containing paired-end reads from every sample. MiXCR, run by TCRdb on the 5' RACE reads, gives a single entry per CDR3 protein. The sample contains around 1.5 million distinct CDR3 sequences, around 55% of which appear only once. Findings of the study overall: Donors of long life had a larger count of naive CD4+ cells and greater diversity than aged donors.

This chain uses TRBV2 with TRBJ2-3; 14 bases map to TRBD2. The receptor's source is a man younger than 35 in good health. The sample was blood. This CDR3 reads CASSSGLAGVVTDTQYF. DNA of the CDR3: TGTGCCAGCAGCTCGGGACTAGCGGGAGTTGTGACAGATACGCAGTATTTT.